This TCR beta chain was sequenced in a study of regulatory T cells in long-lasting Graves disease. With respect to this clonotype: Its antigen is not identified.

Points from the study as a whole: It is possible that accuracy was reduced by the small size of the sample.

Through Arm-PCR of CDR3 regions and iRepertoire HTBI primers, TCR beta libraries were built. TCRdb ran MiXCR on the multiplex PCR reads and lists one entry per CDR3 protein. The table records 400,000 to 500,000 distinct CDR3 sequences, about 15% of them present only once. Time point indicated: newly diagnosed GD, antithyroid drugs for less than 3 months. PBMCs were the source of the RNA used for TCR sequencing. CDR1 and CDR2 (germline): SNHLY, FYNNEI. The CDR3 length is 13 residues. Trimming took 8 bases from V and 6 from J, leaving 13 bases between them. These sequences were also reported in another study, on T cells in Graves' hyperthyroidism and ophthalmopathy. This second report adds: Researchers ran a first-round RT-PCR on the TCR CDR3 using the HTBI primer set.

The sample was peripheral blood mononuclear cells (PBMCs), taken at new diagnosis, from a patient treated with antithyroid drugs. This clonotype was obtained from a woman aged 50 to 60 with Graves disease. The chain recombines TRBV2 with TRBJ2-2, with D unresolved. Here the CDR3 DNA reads TGTGCCAGCCACCTTTCTTTGTCCGGGGAGCTGTTTTTT. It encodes CASHLSLSGELFF.